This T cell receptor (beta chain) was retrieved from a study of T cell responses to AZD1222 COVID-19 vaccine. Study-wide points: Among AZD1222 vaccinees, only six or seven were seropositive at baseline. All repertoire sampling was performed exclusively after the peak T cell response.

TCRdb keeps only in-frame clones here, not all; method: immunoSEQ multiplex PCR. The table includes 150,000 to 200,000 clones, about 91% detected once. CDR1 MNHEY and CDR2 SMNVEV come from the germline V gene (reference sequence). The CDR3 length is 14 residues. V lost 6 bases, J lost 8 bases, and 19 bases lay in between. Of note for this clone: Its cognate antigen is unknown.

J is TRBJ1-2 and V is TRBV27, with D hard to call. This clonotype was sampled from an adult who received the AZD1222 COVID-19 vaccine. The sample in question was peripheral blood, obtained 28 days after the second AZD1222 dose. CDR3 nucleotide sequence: TGTGCCAGCAGCCTATCCCTTGGGGTAATCGGCTACACCTTC. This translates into CASSLSLGVIGYTF.